This paragraph reports one TCR beta chain. Which antigen it targets is not known. One base away there is no much larger clone; base qualities are not given. Counted from cysteine to phenylalanine, this CDR3 has 16 amino acids. The entry retains the CDR3 DNA only, 48 bases that are in frame from base 1. V trim: 4 bases; J trim: 6 bases; unmatched bases: 11. In the germline V gene, CDR1 corresponds to SGHRS and CDR2 to YFSETQ. This specimen comes from a study of beta chain features in type 1 diabetes (dated by TCRdb to the late 2010s). The study in broad terms: Mean age, gender distribution, total cell number and subset yield did not differ between patients and healthy donors. A total of 100 million to 110 million sorted cells were examined across all samples, and a strong correlation was observed between cell number per subset and RNA yield. In the study, recently diagnosed type 1 diabetes patients and matched healthy donors were compared on the TCRB repertoires of their sorted circulating CD4+ T cell subsets. Whereas all 30 or so donors provided naive and central memory subsets, regulatory and stem cell-like memory subsets were isolated from just 8 patients and roughly eight healthy donors. Overall study results and their limits: Because cDNA was sequenced instead of genomic DNA, highly expressing activated cells could be over-represented, though the groups showed no difference in activation or CD3 levels. The naive, central memory and regulatory TCRB repertoires appeared to resemble one another more closely among patients than among healthy donors. Because small numbers of individuals were included in the HLA sub-analyses, any influence of HLA type on TCRB rearrangement was left unresolved. Type 1 diabetes patients showed a moderate but significant shortening of TCRB CDR3 length in all four CD4+ subsets. Fewer insertions and more nucleotide deletions at VDJ recombination sites were observed in patients with type 1 diabetes, implying thymic rearrangement abnormalities. PCR may preferentially amplify shorter templates, but because patient and control samples were amplified and corrected together, any resulting skew would affect both groups equally.

The entire amount of isolated RNA was reverse transcribed using the High Capacity cDNA Reverse Transcription Kit, so the sequenced TCRB transcripts were expressed ones. Naive, central memory and regulatory T cell samples underwent deep immunoSEQ sequencing, averaging approximately 3.3 million total reads per sample. After sorted cells were lysed in RLT buffer, RNA was extracted with DNase-treated RNeasy Micro or Mini kits, with the choice depending on cell number. To prevent cross-contamination, every cell subset was processed on its own, while patient and healthy donor samples were processed together. The immunoSEQ multiplex PCR was used to amplify TCRB sequences from cDNA, yielding 87-bp fragments that span the CDR3 region. Sequencing of the amplicons was performed on the Illumina HiSeq platform. Processing in the source paper ran as follows. PCR bias was computationally corrected using synthetic template baselines, reads within Hamming distance 2 were collapsed, and singletons that could not be merged were discarded. By aligning reads against IMGT, V, D and J genes, CDR3 length, and insertions or deletions at six rearrangement sites were assigned. Within each subset, clonotype counts were normalized to sorted cell number, and only after that were true diversity and Gini coefficients computed with the tcR R package. Repertoire sharing was quantified using the overlap coefficient calculated on TCRB nucleotide sequences. As a proxy for the pre-selection repertoire, out-of-frame TCRB sequences from naive cells were analyzed. The source is immuneACCESS, and TCRdb retained only in-frame sequences with V and J called. Part of the clones is not carried over; for the studies checked, unresolved V genes explain less than half of this, and the remainder is unexplained. That table supplies the V and J calls and clone size; D and trimming were determined from the DNA. The sample data list about 360,000 clones, and around 12% of these were observed just once. Of the sample, roughly 0.015% is held by the ten largest clones.

A single peripheral blood draw of around 0.11 L on average was collected from each donor into heparinised tubes. A BD FACSAria II and a panel including CD45RO, CCR7, CD25, CD127, CD95 and CD27 were used to sort naive, central memory, regulatory and stem cell-like memory CD4+ T cells. Every sorted population had a purity above 95%. PBMCs were isolated right away by Lymphoprep density gradient centrifugation and were stained directly, without culture. Samples were stained and sorted in pairs, with one healthy donor and one patient per experiment, so that batch effects were minimized. The chain was built from TRBV5-1 and TRBJ2-7, with 12 middle bases fitting TRBD2. The sequencing input was naive CD4+ T cells from blood. Taken with the paper, the label for cell subset or site translates to: true naive CD4+ T cells. The TCR originated in a man aged 18 to 30 in good health. The sequenced DNA is TGCGCCAGCAGCCAATCAGGACTAGCGGGGTTCGGCGAGCAGTACTTC. This encodes CASSQSGLAGFGEQYF.